A single sample gave rise to the 6 T cell receptor beta chains below, sequenced in a study of T cell changes during pregnancy in multiple sclerosis. Produced via immunoSEQ multiplex PCR; TCRdb's table is partial and in-frame only. The table includes around 53,000 clones, approximately 90% detected once. Material: CD4+ T cells from peripheral blood mononuclear cells, obtained after pregnancy. These TCRs come from a female donor with multiple sclerosis, enrolled in a pregnancy study.

The rearrangement joins TRBV4-3 to TRBJ1-6, with 8 bases matching TRBD1. Germline CDR1 and CDR2: LGHNA and YSLEER. V was pared by 3 bases and J by 8 bases, with 9 bases of the junction left unmatched. The CDR3 runs 16 residues. Here the CDR3 DNA reads TGCGCCAGCAGCCAGGAACGAGGGACAGGCTATTCACCCCTCCACTTT. Its protein product is CASSQERGTGYSPLHF.

The chain is built from TRBV10-3 and TRBJ2-7; D may be TRBD1 (5 bases). The CDR3 consists of 14 residues. Trimming cost V 5 bases and J 2 bases, with 13 bases left between them. From germline, CDR1 is ENHRY and CDR2 SYGVKD. CDR3 DNA sequence: TGTGCCATCAGTCCGAACAGGTCGCCCTACGAGCAGTACTTC. Translation gives CAISPNRSPYEQYF.

DNA for the CDR3: TGTGCCAGTACCCGTAGCGGGGACCGCCTTGACTACGAGCAGTACTTC. Protein: CASTRSGDRLDYEQYF. The gene calls are TRBV19 and TRBJ2-7; 8 bases match TRBD2. CDR3 length: 16 amino acids. The germline V gene has CDR1 LNHDA and CDR2 SQIVND (reference sequence). With V trimmed by 7 bases and J by 3 bases, 14 bases remained unmatched.

The rearrangement uses TRBV7-2 and TRBJ2-1; 8 positions agree with TRBD1. Germline CDR1 SGHTA, CDR2 FQGNSA. With V trimmed by 4 bases and J by 12 bases, 14 bases remained unmatched. The CDR3 is 15 residues long. The DNA of the CDR3 is TGTGCCAGCAGCTCGTCTAATGACAGGGGCTGGGTGCAGTTCTTC. It yields the protein CASSSSNDRGWVQFF.

The genes are TRBV9 and TRBJ2-3; 9 bases match TRBD2. The CDR3 spans 16 residues. Germline trimming cut 4 bases from V and 4 bases from J; bases unmatched to any gene: 10. Per the germline V gene, CDR1 is SGDLS and CDR2 is YYNGEE. The CDR3 coding sequence is TGTGCCAGCAGCCTGTCCGGGACTAGCCGGGCAGATACGCAGTATTTT. Its translation is CASSLSGTSRADTQYF.

The chain combines TRBV15 with TRBJ1-3; possible D gene TRBD1, 5 bases. The CDR3 length is 14 residues. CDR1 is LNHNV and CDR2 is YYDKDF in the germline V gene (reference sequence). V was trimmed by 6 bases and J by 7 bases, leaving 16 bases between them. DNA for the CDR3: TGTGCCACCAGAGGGACGGGACTCCAGAACACCATATATTTT. Protein: CATRGTGLQNTIYF.